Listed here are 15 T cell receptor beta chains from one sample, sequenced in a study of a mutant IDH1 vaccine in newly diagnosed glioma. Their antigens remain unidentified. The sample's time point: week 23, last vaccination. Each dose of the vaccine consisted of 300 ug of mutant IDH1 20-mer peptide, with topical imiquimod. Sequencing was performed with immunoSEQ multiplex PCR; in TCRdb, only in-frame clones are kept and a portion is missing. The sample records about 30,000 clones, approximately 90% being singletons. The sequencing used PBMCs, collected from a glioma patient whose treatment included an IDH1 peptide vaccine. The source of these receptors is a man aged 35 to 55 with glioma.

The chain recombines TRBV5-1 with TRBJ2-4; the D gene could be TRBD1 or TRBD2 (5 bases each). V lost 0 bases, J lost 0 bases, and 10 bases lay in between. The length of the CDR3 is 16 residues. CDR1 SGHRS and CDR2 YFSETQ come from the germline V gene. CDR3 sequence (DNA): TGCGCCAGCAGCTTGGGAGGGGTCCTAGCCAAAAACATTCAGTACTTC. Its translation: CASSLGGVLAKNIQYF.

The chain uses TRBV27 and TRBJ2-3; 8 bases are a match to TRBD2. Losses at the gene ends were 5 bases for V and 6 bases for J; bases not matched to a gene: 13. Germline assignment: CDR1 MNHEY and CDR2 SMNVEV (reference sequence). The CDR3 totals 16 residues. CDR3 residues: CASSPLGRGVLDTQYF. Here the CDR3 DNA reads TGTGCCAGCAGTCCCCTCGGGCGGGGGGTCTTGGATACGCAGTATTTT.

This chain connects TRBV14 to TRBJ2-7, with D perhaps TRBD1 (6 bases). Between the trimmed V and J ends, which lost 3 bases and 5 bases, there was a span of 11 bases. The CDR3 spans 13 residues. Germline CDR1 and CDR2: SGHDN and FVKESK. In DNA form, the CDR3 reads TGTGCCAGCAGCCACAGGGGCTACGACGAGCAGTACTTC. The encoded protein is CASSHRGYDEQYF.

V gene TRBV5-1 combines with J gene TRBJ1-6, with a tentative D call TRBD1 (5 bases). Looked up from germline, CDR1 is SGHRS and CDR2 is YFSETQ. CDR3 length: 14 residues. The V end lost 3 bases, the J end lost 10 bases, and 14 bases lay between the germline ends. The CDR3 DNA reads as TGCGCCAGCAGCTCAGGGAGTTCGGGATCACCCCTCCACTTT. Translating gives CASSSGSSGSPLHF.

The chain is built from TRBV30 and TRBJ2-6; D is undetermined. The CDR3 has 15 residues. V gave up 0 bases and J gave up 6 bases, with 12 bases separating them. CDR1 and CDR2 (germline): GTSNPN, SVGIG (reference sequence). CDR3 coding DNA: TGTGCCTGGAGTGTACCCGGCCTTAAGGCCAACGTCCTGACTTTC. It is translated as CAWSVPGLKANVLTF.

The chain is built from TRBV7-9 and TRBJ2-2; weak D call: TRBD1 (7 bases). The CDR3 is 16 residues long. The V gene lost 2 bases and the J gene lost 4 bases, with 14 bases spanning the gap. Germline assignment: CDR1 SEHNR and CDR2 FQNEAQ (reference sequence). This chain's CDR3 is CASSLNQGEVTGELFF. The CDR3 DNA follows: TGTGCCAGCAGCTTAAACCAGGGGGAGGTCACCGGGGAGCTGTTTTTT. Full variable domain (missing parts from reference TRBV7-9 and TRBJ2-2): DTGVSQNPRHKITKRGQNVTFRCDPISEHNRLYWYRQTLGQGPEFLTYFQNEAQLEKSRLLSDRFSAERPKGSFSTLEIQRTEQGDSAMYLCASSLNQGEVTGELFFGEGSRLTVL.

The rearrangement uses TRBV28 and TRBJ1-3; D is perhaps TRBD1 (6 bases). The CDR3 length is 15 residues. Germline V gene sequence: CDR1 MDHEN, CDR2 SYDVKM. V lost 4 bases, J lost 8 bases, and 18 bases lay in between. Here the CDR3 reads CASSSRGQSGDTIYF. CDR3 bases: TGTGCCAGCAGTTCAAGGGGACAAAGTGGGGACACCATATATTTT.

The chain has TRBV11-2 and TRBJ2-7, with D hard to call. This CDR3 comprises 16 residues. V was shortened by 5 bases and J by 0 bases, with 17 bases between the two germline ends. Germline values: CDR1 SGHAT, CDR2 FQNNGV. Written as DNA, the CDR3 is TGTGCCAGCAGCCCAATCCGGTACTCAAGCTCCTACGAGCAGTACTTC. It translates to CASSPIRYSSSYEQYF. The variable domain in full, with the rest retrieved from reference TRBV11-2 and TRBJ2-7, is EAGVAQSPRYKIIEKRQSVAFWCNPISGHATLYWYQQILGQGPKLLIQFQNNGVVDDSQLPKDRFSAERLKGVDSTLKIQPAKLEDSAVYLCASSPIRYSSSYEQYFGPGTRLTVT.

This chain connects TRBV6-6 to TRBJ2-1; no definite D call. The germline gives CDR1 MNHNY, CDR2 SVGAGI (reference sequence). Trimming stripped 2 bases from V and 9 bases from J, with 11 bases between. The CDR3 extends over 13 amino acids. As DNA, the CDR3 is TGTGCCAGCAGTTACGCAACCGAAGGTGAGCAGTTCTTC. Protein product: CASSYATEGEQFF.

CDR3 nucleotide sequence: TGTGCCAGCAGGAAGACAGGGGGCGAAGGAAAACTGTTTTTT. The encoded protein is CASRKTGGEGKLFF. The chain carries TRBV7-9 and TRBJ1-4; 10 nucleotides match TRBD1. V shed 6 bases and J 10 bases; nucleotides not matched to a gene: 8. CDR3 length: 14 amino acids. Germline CDR1 reads SEHNR; CDR2 reads FQNEAQ (reference sequence).

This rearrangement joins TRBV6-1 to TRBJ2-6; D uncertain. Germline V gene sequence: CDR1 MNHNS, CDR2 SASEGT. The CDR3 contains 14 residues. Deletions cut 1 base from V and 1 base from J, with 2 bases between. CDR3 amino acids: CASSEGSGANVLTF. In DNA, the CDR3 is TGTGCCAGCAGTGAAGGTTCTGGGGCCAACGTCCTGACTTTC.

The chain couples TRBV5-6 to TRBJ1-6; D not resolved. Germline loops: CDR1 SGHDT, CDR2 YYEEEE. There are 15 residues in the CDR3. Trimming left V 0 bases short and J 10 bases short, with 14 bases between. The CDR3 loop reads CASSLAMGIGSPLHF. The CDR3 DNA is TGTGCCAGCAGCTTGGCGATGGGGATAGGGTCACCCCTCCACTTT.

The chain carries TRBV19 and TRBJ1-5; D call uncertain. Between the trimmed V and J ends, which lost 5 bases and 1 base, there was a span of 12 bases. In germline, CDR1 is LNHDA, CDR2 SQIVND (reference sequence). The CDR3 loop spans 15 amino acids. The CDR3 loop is CASSFTHQSNQPQHF. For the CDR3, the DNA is TGTGCCAGTAGTTTTACCCACCAAAGCAATCAGCCCCAGCATTTT.

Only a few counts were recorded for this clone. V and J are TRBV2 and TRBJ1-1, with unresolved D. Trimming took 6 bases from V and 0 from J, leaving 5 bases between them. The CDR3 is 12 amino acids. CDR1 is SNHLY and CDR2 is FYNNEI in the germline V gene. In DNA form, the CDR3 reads TGTGCCAGCAGATTTATGAACACTGAAGCTTTCTTT. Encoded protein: CASRFMNTEAFF.

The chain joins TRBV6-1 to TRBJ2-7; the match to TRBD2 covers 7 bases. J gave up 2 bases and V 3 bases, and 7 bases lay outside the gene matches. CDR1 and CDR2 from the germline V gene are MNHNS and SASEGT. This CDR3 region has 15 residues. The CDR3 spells CASSEASGDTYEQYF. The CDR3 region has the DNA TGTGCCAGCAGTGAGGCTAGCGGTGACACCTACGAGCAGTACTTC.